One sample yielded the 9 T cell receptor beta chains listed below, sequenced in a study of cytomegalovirus exposure and HLA in healthy donors. Produced via immunoSEQ multiplex PCR; TCRdb's table is partial and in-frame only. This repertoire shows some 160,000 clones, around 89% found once; its top ten account for around 3%. Sequenced: PBMCs. All receptors derive from a man aged 18-30 years in good health and CMV-seronegative.

The chain has TRBV25-1 and TRBJ2-1; D call uncertain. Germline V lookup: CDR1 MGHDK, CDR2 SYGVNS. With 6 bases removed from V and 9 bases from J, the gap between germline ends came to 9 bases. CDR3 length equals 11 residues. The CDR3 is CASRELTEQFF. CDR3 DNA sequence: TGTGCCAGCAGGGAGCTGACTGAGCAGTTCTTC.

The chain has TRBV27 and TRBJ2-7, with a weak D call TRBD2 (7 bases). There are 15 residues in the CDR3. V was clipped by 2 bases and J by 3 bases, with 14 bases between them. Germline V CDR1 and CDR2: MNHEY, SMNVEV (reference sequence). The CDR3 DNA is TGTGCCAGCAGTTTAGGGGGGGGGCCCTACTACGAGCAGTACTTC. Encoded protein: CASSLGGGPYYEQYF.

The chain links TRBV10-2 to TRBJ2-7, with 7 bases identical to TRBD2. The junction had 1 base not matched to a gene; V was cut back by 4 bases and J by 7 bases. The germline V gene has CDR1 WSHSY and CDR2 SAAADI. The CDR3 covers 11 residues. CDR3 amino acids: CASSAGGEQYF. The CDR3 coding sequence is TGCGCCAGCAGTGCCGGGGGGGAGCAGTACTTC.

This clone showed up just once. V and J are TRBV2 and TRBJ2-5; 7 nucleotides agree with TRBD1. J lost 1 base, V lost 2 bases, and 16 bases had no gene match. The germline CDR1 and CDR2 sequences are SNHLY and FYNNEI. The CDR3 length is 19 residues. The CDR3, as DNA: TGTGCCAGCAGTGAAAGGTGGAAGGGGGCAGGGGGAATCCAAGAGACCCAGTACTTC. It encodes CASSERWKGAGGIQETQYF.

The chain combines TRBV7-9 with TRBJ1-2; 9 bases agree with TRBD1. This CDR3 is built from 15 residues. CDR1 SEHNR and CDR2 FQNEAQ come from the germline V gene (reference sequence). Trimming at V came to 1 base and at J to 4 bases, leaving 4 bases not matched to a gene. The CDR3 loop is CASSLGTGGFYGYTF. CDR3 in DNA: TGTGCCAGCAGCTTAGGAACAGGGGGCTTCTATGGCTACACCTTC.

Details on this clone: The germline gene is not matched at one end of the junction; a read error may be the cause. This rearrangement joins TRBV27 to TRBJ2-7, with 10 bases identical to TRBD1. The germline V gene encodes CDR1 MNHEY and CDR2 SMNVEV (reference sequence). The CDR3 loop spans 19 amino acids. The CDR3 here is CTSSLRQGAVGEGSYEQYF. The CDR3 DNA is TGTACCAGCAGTTTACGACAGGGGGCTGTCGGCGAAGGCTCCTACGAGCAGTACTTC.

V and J are TRBV11-3 and TRBJ2-2; D ambiguous. The CDR3 contains 14 residues. Germline CDR1 SGHNT, CDR2 YENEEA. V was shortened by 4 bases and J by 3 bases, with 9 bases between the two germline ends. CDR3 sequence (DNA): TGTGCCAGCAGCTCAAGACGGGACACCGGGGAGCTGTTTTTT. Amino acid sequence: CASSSRRDTGELFF.

This clone was found a few times. The chain joins TRBV18 to TRBJ1-1; 7 bases map to TRBD1. Germline lookup yields CDR1 KGHSH and CDR2 LQKENI. Trimming at V came to 3 bases and at J to 1 base, leaving 2 bases not matched to a gene. This CDR3 has 14 residues. CDR3 loop: CASSPGTANTEAFF. CDR3 coding DNA: TGTGCCAGCTCACCGGGGACAGCGAACACTGAAGCTTTCTTT.

This clone was observed once. The J gene is TRBJ2-3, the V gene TRBV27; 10 bases map to TRBD2. The germline V gene has CDR1 MNHEY and CDR2 SMNVEV (reference sequence). J gave up 2 bases and V 7 bases, and 6 bases lay outside the gene matches. This CDR3 comprises 15 residues. CDR3 nucleotides: TGTGCCAGCAACGAGCGGGGGGGCCCCACAGATACGCAGTATTTT. Its protein is CASNERGGPTDTQYF.